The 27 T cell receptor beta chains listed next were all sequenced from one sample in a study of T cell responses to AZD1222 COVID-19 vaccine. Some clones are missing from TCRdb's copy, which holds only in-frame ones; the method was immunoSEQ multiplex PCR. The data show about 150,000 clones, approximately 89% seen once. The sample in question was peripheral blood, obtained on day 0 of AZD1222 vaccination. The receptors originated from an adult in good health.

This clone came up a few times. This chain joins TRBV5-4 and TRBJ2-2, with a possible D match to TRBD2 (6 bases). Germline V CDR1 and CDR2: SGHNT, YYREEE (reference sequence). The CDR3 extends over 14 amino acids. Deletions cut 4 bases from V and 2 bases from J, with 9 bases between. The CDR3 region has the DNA TGTGCCAGCAGCCCGGGACTTAACACCGGGGAGCTGTTTTTT. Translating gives CASSPGLNTGELFF.

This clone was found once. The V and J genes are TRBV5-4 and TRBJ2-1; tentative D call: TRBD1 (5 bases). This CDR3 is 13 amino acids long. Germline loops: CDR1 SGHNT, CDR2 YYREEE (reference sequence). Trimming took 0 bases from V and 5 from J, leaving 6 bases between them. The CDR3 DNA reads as TGTGCCAGCAGCTTGGGCAGGGACAATGAGCAGTTCTTC. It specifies CASSLGRDNEQFF.

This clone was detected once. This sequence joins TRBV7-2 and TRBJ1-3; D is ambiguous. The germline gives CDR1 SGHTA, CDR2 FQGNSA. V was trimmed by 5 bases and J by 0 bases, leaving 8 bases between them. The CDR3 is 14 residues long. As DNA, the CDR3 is TGTGCCAGCAGCACGACCCTCTCTGGAAACACCATATATTTT. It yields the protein CASSTTLSGNTIYF.

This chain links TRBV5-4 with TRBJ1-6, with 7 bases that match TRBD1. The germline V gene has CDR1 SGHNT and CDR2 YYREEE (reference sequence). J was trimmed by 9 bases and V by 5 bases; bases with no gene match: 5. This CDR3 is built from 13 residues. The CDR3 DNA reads TGTGCCAGCAGTGCGACAGGGATTTCACCCCTCCACTTT. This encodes CASSATGISPLHF. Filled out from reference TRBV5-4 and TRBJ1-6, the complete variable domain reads ETGVTQSPTHLIKTRGQQVTLRCSSQSGHNTVSWYQQALGQGPQFIFQYYREEENGRGNFPPRFSGLQFPNYSSELNVNALELDDSALYLCASSATGISPLHFGNGTRLTVT.

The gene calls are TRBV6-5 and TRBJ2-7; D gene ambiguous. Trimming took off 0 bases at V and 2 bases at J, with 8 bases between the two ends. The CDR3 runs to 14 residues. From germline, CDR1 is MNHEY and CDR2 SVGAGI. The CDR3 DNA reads TGTGCCAGCAGTTACTCCAAGATCGCCTACGAGCAGTACTTC. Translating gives CASSYSKIAYEQYF.

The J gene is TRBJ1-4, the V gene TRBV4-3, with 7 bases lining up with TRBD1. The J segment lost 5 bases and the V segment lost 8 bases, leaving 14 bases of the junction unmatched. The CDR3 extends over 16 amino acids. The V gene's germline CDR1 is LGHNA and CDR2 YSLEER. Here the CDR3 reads CASRRGEGRGNEKLFF. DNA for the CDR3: TGCGCCAGCCGCCGAGGGGAGGGCAGGGGGAATGAAAAACTGTTTTTT.

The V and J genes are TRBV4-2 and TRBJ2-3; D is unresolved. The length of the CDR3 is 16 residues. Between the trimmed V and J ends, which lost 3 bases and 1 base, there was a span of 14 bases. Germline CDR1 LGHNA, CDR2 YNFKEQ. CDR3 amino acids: CASSHLTRPGTDTQYF. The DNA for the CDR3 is TGTGCCAGCAGCCACCTGACCCGACCCGGCACAGATACGCAGTATTTT.

CDR3 DNA sequence: TGTGCCACCTACGGGGGCACCATATATTTT. It specifies CATYGGTIYF. The rearrangement uses TRBV21-1 and TRBJ1-3. TRBV21-1 is marked as a pseudogene. The length of the CDR3 is 10 residues.

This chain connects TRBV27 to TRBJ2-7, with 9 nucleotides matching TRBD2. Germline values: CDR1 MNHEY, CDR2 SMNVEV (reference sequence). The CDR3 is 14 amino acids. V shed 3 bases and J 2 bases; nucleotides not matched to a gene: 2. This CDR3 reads CASSFAGGPYEQYF. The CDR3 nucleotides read TGTGCCAGCAGTTTTGCGGGAGGGCCCTACGAGCAGTACTTC.

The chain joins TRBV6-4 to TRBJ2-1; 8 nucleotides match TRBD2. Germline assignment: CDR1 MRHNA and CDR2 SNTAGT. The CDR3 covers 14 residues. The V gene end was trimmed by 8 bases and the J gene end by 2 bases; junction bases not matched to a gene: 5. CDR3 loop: CASETGGAYNEQFF. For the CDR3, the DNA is TGTGCCAGCGAGACGGGAGGGGCCTACAATGAGCAGTTCTTC.

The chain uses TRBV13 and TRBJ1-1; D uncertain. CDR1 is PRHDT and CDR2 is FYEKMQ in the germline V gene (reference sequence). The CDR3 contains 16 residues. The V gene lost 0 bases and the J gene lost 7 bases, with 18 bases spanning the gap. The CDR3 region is CASSLGGRSESGEAFF. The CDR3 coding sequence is TGTGCCAGCAGCTTAGGGGGTAGATCGGAGAGTGGTGAAGCTTTCTTT.

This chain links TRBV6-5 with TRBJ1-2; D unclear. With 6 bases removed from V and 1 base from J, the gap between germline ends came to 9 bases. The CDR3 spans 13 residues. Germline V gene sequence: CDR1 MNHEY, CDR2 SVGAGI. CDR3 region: CASRSNSNYGYTF. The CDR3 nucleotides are TGTGCCAGCAGGTCGAACAGTAACTATGGCTACACCTTC.

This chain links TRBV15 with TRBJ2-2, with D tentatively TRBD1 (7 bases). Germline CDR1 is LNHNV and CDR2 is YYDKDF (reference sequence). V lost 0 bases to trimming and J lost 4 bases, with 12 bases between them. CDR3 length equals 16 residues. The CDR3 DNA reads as TGTGCCACCAGCAGAGATCTGCAGGGGGGCACCGGGGAGCTGTTTTTT. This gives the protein CATSRDLQGGTGELFF.

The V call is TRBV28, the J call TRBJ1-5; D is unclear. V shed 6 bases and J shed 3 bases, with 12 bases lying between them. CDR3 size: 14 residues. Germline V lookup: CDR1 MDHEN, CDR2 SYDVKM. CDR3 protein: CASSLGPINQPQHF. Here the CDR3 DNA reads TGTGCCAGCAGCCTGGGCCCAATCAATCAGCCCCAGCATTTT.

The CDR3 reads CASSPEEGSPLHF. CDR3 DNA: TGCGCCAGCAGCCCCGAGGAGGGATCACCCCTCCACTTT. The chain joins TRBV4-3 to TRBJ1-6; no clear D. The germline CDR1 and CDR2 sequences are LGHNA and YSLEER. This CDR3 region has 13 residues. The V and J ends lost 4 bases and 10 bases respectively, with 11 bases between them.

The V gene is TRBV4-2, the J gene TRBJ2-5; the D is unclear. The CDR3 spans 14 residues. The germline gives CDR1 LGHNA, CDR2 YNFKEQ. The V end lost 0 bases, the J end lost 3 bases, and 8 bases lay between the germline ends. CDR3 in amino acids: CASSQEYQKETQYF. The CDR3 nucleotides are TGTGCCAGCAGCCAAGAATACCAGAAAGAGACCCAGTACTTC.

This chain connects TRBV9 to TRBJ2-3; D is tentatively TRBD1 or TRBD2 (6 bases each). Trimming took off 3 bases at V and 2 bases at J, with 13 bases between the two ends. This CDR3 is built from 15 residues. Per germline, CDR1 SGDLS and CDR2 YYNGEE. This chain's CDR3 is CASSEGGQSTDTQYF. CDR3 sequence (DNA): TGTGCCAGCAGCGAGGGAGGACAGTCCACAGATACGCAGTATTTT.

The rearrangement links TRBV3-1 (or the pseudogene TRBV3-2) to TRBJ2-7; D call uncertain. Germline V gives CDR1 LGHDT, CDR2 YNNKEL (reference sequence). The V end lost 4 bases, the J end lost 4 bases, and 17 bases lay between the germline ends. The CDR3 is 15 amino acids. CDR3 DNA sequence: TGTGCCAGCAGCCGAGCCGGGTCCCCATTGTACGAGCAGTACTTC. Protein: CASSRAGSPLYEQYF.

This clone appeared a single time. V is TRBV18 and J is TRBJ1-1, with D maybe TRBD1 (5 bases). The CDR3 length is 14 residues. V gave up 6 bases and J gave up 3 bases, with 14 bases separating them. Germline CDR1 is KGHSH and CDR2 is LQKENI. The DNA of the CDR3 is TGTGCCAGCTCCGCCCTCGGACAAGACACTGAAGCTTTCTTT. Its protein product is CASSALGQDTEAFF.

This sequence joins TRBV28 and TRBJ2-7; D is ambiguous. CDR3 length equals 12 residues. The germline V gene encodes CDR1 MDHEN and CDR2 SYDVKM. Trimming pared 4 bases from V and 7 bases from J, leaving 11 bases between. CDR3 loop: CASSSPLREQYF. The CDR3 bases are TGTGCCAGCAGTTCGCCCTTAAGGGAGCAGTACTTC.

The chain's CDR3 is CASRGRGGQPQHF. In DNA form, the CDR3 reads TGTGCCAGCAGGGGCCGGGGCGGACAGCCCCAGCATTTT. The chain is built from TRBV28 and TRBJ1-5; D might be TRBD1 (5 bases). V was cut by 6 bases and J by 7 bases, with 13 bases left in between. The CDR3 loop spans 13 amino acids. Germline CDR1 reads MDHEN; CDR2 reads SYDVKM. The whole variable domain, remainder taken from reference TRBV28 and TRBJ1-5, is DVKVTQSSRYLVKRTGEKVFLECVQDMDHENMFWYRQDPGLGLRLIYFSYDVKMKEKGDIPEGYSVSREKKERFSLILESASTNQTSMYLCASRGRGGQPQHFGDGTRLSIL.

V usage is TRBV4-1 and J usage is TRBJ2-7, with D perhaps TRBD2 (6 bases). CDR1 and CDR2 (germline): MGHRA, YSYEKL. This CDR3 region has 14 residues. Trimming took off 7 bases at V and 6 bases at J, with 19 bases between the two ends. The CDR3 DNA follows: TGCGCCAGCAAGGAGGCTAGCGAATCGGGCGAGCAGTACTTC. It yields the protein CASKEASESGEQYF.

CDR3 in amino acids: CASSLGPHNWGHF. In DNA form, the CDR3 reads TGTGCCAGCAGCTTGGGCCCCCACAATTGGGGGCATTTT. V and J are TRBV5-6 and TRBJ1-5; D is uncertain. With 0 bases removed from V and 15 bases from J, the gap between germline ends came to 16 bases. Germline CDR1 and CDR2: SGHDT and YYEEEE. The CDR3 covers 13 residues.

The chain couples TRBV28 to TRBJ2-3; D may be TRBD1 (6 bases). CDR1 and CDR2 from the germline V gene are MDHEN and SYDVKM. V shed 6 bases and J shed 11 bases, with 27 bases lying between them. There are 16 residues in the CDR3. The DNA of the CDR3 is TGTGCCAGCAGCTTAGACAGGCCTGCCCTTTATGAGAAGCAGTATTTT. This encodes CASSLDRPALYEKQYF. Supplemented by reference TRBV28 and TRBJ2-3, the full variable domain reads DVKVTQSSRYLVKRTGEKVFLECVQDMDHENMFWYRQDPGLGLRLIYFSYDVKMKEKGDIPEGYSVSREKKERFSLILESASTNQTSMYLCASSLDRPALYEKQYFGPGTRLTVL.

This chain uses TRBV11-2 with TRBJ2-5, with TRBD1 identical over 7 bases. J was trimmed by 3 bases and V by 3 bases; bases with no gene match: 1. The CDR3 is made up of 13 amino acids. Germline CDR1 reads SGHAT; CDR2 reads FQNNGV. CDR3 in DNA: TGTGCCAGCAGCTTGACAGGGAAAGAGACCCAGTACTTC. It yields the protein CASSLTGKETQYF.

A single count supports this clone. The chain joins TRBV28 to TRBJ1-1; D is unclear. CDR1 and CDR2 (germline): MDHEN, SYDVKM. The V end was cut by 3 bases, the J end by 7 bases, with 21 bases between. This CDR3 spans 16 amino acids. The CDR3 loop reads CASSFYPPWKGGEAFF. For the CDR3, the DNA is TGTGCCAGCAGTTTTTATCCCCCCTGGAAGGGAGGTGAAGCTTTCTTT.

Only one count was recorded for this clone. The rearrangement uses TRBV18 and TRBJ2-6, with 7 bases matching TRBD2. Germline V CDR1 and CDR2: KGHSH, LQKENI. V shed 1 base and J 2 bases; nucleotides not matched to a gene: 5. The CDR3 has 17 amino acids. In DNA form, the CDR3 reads TGTGCCAGCTCACCACAAGCGGGGAAGACTGGGGCCAACGTCCTGACTTTC. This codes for CASSPQAGKTGANVLTF.